Presented here are 15 T cell receptor beta chains from one specimen sequenced in a study of T cell changes during pregnancy in multiple sclerosis. Sequenced by immunoSEQ multiplex PCR; TCRdb stores in-frame clones only, minus some. Here the sample spans just over 60,000 clones, 92% being singletons. The source was peripheral blood, collected in the second trimester of pregnancy. Receptors were obtained from a female donor in good health, enrolled as a control in a pregnancy study.

Turning to this clone: Compared with germline, one end of the junction differs, possibly owing to a read error. The chain employs TRBV28 and TRBJ2-7; D gene uncertain. Germline V gene lookup returns CDR1 MDHEN and CDR2 SYDVKM. CDR3 size: 11 residues. The CDR3 region has the DNA TGTGCCAGCATGTACTCCGACGAGCAGTACTTC. Residues: CASMYSDEQYF. The variable domain in full, completed from reference TRBV28 and TRBJ2-7, reads DVKVTQSSRYLVKRTGEKVFLECVQDMDHENMFWYRQDPGLGLRLIYFSYDVKMKEKGDIPEGYSVSREKKERFSLILESASTNQTSMYLCASMYSDEQYFGPGTRLTVT.

By proportion, this clone is medium-sized. This rearrangement joins TRBV4-2 to TRBJ2-6, with D perhaps matching TRBD1 (5 bases). Germline V gene data show CDR1 as LGHNA and CDR2 as YNFKEQ. V lost 0 bases to trimming and J lost 3 bases, with 6 bases between them. The CDR3 has 15 residues. The CDR3 sequence is CASSQDQGGANVLTF. CDR3 in DNA: TGTGCCAGCAGCCAAGATCAGGGTGGGGCCAACGTCCTGACTTTC.

This chain joins TRBV6-5 and TRBJ2-2; D is perhaps TRBD2 (6 bases). The CDR3 consists of 16 residues. V was clipped by 2 bases and J by 5 bases, with 15 bases between them. Germline V gives CDR1 MNHEY, CDR2 SVGAGI. The CDR3 protein is CASSYPRAGTTGELFF. CDR3 in DNA: TGTGCCAGCAGTTACCCCCGAGCGGGTACTACCGGGGAGCTGTTTTTT.

This clone occurred once. The DNA of the CDR3 is TGTGCTAGTGGTTTACCTGAGAGAAATCAGCCCCAGCATTTT. Translating gives CASGLPERNQPQHF. This chain links TRBV12-5 with TRBJ1-5; D not resolved. Germline CDR1 LGHNT, CDR2 FRNRAP. The germline V and J ends were trimmed by 3 bases and 4 bases, with 10 bases remaining between them. The CDR3 runs 14 residues.

The chain has TRBV7-2 and TRBJ1-6; 12 nucleotides match TRBD1. The germline CDR1 and CDR2 sequences are SGHTA and FQGNSA. V lost 3 bases to trimming and J lost 9 bases; unmatched junction nucleotides: 6. The CDR3 has 16 amino acids. CDR3 region: CASSLGTGGRGSPLHF. CDR3 nucleotide sequence: TGTGCCAGCAGCTTGGGGACAGGGGGCCGGGGTTCACCCCTCCACTTT.

This chain uses TRBV19 with TRBJ2-2; the match to TRBD1 covers 11 bases. The CDR3 has 17 amino acids. Germline CDR1 reads LNHDA; CDR2 reads SQIVND (reference sequence). J gave up 2 bases and V 5 bases, and 7 bases lay outside the gene matches. CDR3 nucleotide sequence: TGTGCCAGTAGTGTCGGGACAGGGGGACTCAACACCGGGGAGCTGTTTTTT. It is translated as CASSVGTGGLNTGELFF. Variable domain in full (rest from reference TRBV19 and TRBJ2-2): DGGITQSPKYLFRKEGQNVTLSCEQNLNHDAMYWYRQDPGQGLRLIYYSQIVNDFQKGDIAEGYSVSREKKESFPLTVTSAQKNPTAFYLCASSVGTGGLNTGELFFGEGSRLTVL.

The chain is built from TRBV9 and TRBJ2-5; 8 nucleotides align to TRBD1. CDR1 and CDR2 from the germline V gene are SGDLS and YYNGEE. The J segment lost 5 bases and the V segment lost 0 bases, leaving 6 bases of the junction unmatched. The CDR3 loop spans 15 amino acids. CDR3 DNA: TGTGCCAGCAGCGTAGCTCCAGGGGGCAGGGAGACCCAGTACTTC. Its protein product is CASSVAPGGRETQYF.

The chain combines TRBV27 with TRBJ2-5; TRBD2 might be the D (5 bases). Germline V lookup: CDR1 MNHEY, CDR2 SMNVEV (reference sequence). This CDR3 contains 13 residues. V lost 10 bases and J 4 bases, leaving 16 bases between the germline ends. CDR3 sequence: CATLNLAGETQYF. The CDR3 DNA follows: TGTGCCACCCTGAATCTAGCTGGAGAGACCCAGTACTTC.

The chain has TRBV28 and TRBJ1-2; 7 positions match TRBD1. Germline V gene data show CDR1 as MDHEN and CDR2 as SYDVKM. This CDR3 is built from 14 residues. Trimming removed 6 bases from V and 4 bases from J; junction bases left unmatched: 8. The CDR3 DNA reads as TGTGCCAGCAGGCCTAGGGACAGTCCCTATGGCTACACCTTC. This encodes CASRPRDSPYGYTF.

The chain has TRBV18 and TRBJ2-1; TRBD1 agrees at 7 bases. The V and J ends lost 5 bases and 0 bases, in that order; junction bases with no gene match: 10. Per the germline V gene, CDR1 is KGHSH and CDR2 is LQKENI. The CDR3 length is 17 residues. The DNA of the CDR3 is TGTGCCAGCTCAACCCTTACAGGGGATAGCTCCTACAATGAGCAGTTCTTC. Translated, it gives CASSTLTGDSSYNEQFF.

This chain joins TRBV5-4 and TRBJ2-1; possibly TRBD2 for D (6 bases). The V end lost 4 bases, the J end lost 6 bases, and 20 bases lay between the germline ends. The germline V gene encodes CDR1 SGHNT and CDR2 YYREEE (reference sequence). The length of the CDR3 is 16 residues. The CDR3 DNA reads as TGTGCCAGCAGCCGAGAGTCGGGAGCGACCCTCAATGAGCAGTTCTTC. Translating it yields CASSRESGATLNEQFF.

The chain combines TRBV7-9 with TRBJ1-5; D is unresolved. Trimming took off 5 bases at V and 4 bases at J, with 9 bases between the two ends. The CDR3 totals 13 residues. Germline V CDR1 and CDR2: SEHNR, FQNEAQ (reference sequence). The CDR3 here is CASSREWNQPQHF. The DNA of the CDR3 is TGTGCCAGCAGCCGCGAGTGGAATCAGCCCCAGCATTTT. The full variable domain, in which reference TRBV7-9 and TRBJ1-5 provide the parts outside the CDR3, is DTGVSQNPRHKITKRGQNVTFRCDPISEHNRLYWYRQTLGQGPEFLTYFQNEAQLEKSRLLSDRFSAERPKGSFSTLEIQRTEQGDSAMYLCASSREWNQPQHFGDGTRLSIL.

The chain combines TRBV4-1 with TRBJ2-7, with 10 bases aligning to TRBD2. CDR3 length: 15 amino acids. Germline CDR1 is MGHRA and CDR2 is YSYEKL. V was clipped by 3 bases and J by 4 bases; unmatched bases: 6. The CDR3 is CASSHGTSASYEQYF. CDR3 nucleotides: TGCGCCAGCAGCCACGGGACTAGCGCTTCTTACGAGCAGTACTTC.

The chain carries TRBV29-1 and TRBJ2-7; TRBD2 is a possible D gene (5 bases). CDR1 SQVTM and CDR2 ANQGSEA come from the germline V gene. Between the trimmed V and J ends, which lost 7 bases and 3 bases, there was a span of 13 bases. The CDR3 runs to 12 residues. CDR3: CSDAGRYYEQYF. The CDR3, as DNA: TGCAGCGACGCGGGCCGTTACTACGAGCAGTACTTC.

The chain employs TRBV7-2 and TRBJ2-7, with TRBD2 matching over 8 bases. V lost 4 bases, J lost 1 base, and 3 bases stayed unmatched. Germline V gene lookup returns CDR1 SGHTA and CDR2 FQGNSA. This CDR3 region has 14 residues. This CDR3 reads CASSSPGGSYEQYF. The CDR3 bases are TGTGCCAGCAGCTCTCCGGGAGGGTCCTACGAGCAGTACTTC.